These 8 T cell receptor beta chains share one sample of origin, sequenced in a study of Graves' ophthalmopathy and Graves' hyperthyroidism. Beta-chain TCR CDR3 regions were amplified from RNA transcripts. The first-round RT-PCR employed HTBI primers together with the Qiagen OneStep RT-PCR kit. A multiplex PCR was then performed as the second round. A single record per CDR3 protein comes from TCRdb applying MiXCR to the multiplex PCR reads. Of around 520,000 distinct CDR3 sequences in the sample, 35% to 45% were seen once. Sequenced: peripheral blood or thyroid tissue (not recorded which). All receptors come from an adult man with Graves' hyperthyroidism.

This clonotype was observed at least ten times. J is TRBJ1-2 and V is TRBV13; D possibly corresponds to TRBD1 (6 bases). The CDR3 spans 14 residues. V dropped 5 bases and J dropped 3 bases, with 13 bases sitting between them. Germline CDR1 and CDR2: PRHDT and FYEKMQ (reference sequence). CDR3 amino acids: CASSTGGGDYGYTF. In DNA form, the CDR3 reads TGTGCCAGCAGCACGGGAGGGGGGGACTATGGCTACACCTTC.

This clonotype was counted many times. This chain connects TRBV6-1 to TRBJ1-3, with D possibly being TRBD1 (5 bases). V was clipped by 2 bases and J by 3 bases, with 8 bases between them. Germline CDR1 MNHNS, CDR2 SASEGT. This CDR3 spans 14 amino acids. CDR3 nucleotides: TGTGCCAGCAGTGAAAAGGGACGTGGAAACACCATATATTTT. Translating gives CASSEKGRGNTIYF.

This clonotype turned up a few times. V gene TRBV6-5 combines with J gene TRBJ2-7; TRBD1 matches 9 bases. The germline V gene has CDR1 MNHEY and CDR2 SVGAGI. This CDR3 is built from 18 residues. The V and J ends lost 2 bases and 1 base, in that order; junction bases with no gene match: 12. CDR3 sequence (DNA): TGTGCCAGCAGTTACGGCCGGACAGGGGCGGTGGCGTCCTACGAGCAGTACTTC. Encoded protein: CASSYGRTGAVASYEQYF.

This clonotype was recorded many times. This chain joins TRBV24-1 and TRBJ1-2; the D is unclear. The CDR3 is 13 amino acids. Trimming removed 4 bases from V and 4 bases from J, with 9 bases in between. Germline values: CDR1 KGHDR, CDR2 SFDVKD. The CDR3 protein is CATSENGRYGYTF. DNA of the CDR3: TGTGCCACCAGTGAGAACGGACGCTATGGCTACACCTTC.

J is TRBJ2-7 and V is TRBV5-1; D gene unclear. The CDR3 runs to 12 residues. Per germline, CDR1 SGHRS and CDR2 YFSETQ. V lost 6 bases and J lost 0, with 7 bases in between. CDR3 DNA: TGCGCCAGCAAGGGAAGCTCCTACGAGCAGTACTTC. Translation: CASKGSSYEQYF.

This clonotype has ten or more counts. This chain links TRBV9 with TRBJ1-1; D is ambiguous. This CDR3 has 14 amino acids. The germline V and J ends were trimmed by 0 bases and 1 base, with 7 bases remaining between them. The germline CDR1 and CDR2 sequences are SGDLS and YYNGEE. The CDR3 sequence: CASSVGLGNTEAFF. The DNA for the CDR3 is TGTGCCAGCAGCGTAGGGTTAGGGAACACTGAAGCTTTCTTT.

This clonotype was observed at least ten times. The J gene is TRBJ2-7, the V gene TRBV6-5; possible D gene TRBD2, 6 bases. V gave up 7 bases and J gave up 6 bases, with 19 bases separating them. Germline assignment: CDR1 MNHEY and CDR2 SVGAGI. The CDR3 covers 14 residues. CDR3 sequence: CASTLGGGGGEQYF. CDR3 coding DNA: TGTGCCAGCACCTTGGGGGGAGGAGGTGGCGAGCAGTACTTC.

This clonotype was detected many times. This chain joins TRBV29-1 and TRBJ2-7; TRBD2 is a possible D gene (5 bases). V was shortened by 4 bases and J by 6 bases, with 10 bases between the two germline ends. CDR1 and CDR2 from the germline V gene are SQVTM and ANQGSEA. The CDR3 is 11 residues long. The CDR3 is CSVAQAGEQYF. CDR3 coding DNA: TGCAGCGTTGCCCAGGCGGGCGAGCAGTACTTC.